These T cell receptor beta chains were read from a single sample in a study of post-analysis software for immune sequencing data. MiXCR, applied by TCRdb to the PCR reads, yields one record per CDR3 protein. The sample includes a few hundred thousand distinct CDR3 sequences, approximately 39% of them seen just once. The sample consisted of blood. These receptors were collected from a girl aged 2 to 9 with multiple sclerosis. The CDR3 runs from the conserved cysteine through the conserved F or W. Fields, in order: D gene, J gene, V gene, clone size, CDR3 DNA, CDR3 protein. The D gene is left open where the match is weak. Clone sizes are given selectively: once, few, many, or a class where the clone is expanded.

D: .; J: TRBJ1-4; V: TRBV12-3/TRBV12-4; size: .; DNA: TGTGCCAGCAGCCGTTGGGGGGGCGGGTATGAAAAACTGTTTTTT; CDR3: CASSRWGGGYEKLFF
D: TRBD1; J: TRBJ1-2; V: TRBV14; size: .; DNA: TGTGCCAGCAGCCAATCCCCCTGGGACAGGGAAGAGGATGGCTACACCTTC; CDR3: CASSQSPWDREEDGYTF
D: TRBD1; J: TRBJ2-6; V: TRBV27; size: .; DNA: TGTGCCAGCAGTAAGACAGGGGGCGCCGGGGCCAACGTCCTGACTTTC; CDR3: CASSKTGGAGANVLTF
D: TRBD2; J: TRBJ2-1; V: TRBV24-1; size: few; DNA: TGTGCCACCAGTGTTAACGGGAGGTCCCCCACATCCGAGCAGTTCTTC; CDR3: CATSVNGRSPTSEQFF
D: TRBD2; J: TRBJ2-1; V: TRBV12-3/TRBV12-4; size: .; DNA: TGTGCCAGCAGTTTAACCGGGGGGGCCTACAATGAGCAGTTCTTC; CDR3: CASSLTGGAYNEQFF
D: TRBD1; J: TRBJ2-5; V: TRBV20-1; size: .; DNA: TGCAGTGCTACCCCACAGGGGATTAGGCGAGAGACCCAGTACTTC; CDR3: CSATPQGIRRETQYF
D: .; J: TRBJ2-3; V: TRBV10-3; size: .; DNA: TGTGCCATCAGTGAGCCCCCCACAGATACGCAGTATTTT; CDR3: CAISEPPTDTQYF
D: .; J: TRBJ1-2; V: TRBV4-1; size: .; DNA: TGCGCCAGCAGCCACCCAGGGTTTGCTAACTATGGCTACACCTTC; CDR3: CASSHPGFANYGYTF
D: .; J: TRBJ1-6; V: TRBV7-9; size: .; DNA: TGTGCCAGCACCCCACCTGGGATGGGATATTCACCCCTCCACTTT; CDR3: CASTPPGMGYSPLHF
D: TRBD2; J: TRBJ2-5; V: TRBV7-6; size: .; DNA: TGTGCCAGCACGTTGGGGCGGGGAGGGGAGACCCAGTACTTC; CDR3: CASTLGRGGETQYF
D: .; J: TRBJ2-1; V: TRBV7-2; size: few; DNA: TGTGCCAGCAGCTTAATCGGTACGAGGGACAATGAGCAGTTCTTC; CDR3: CASSLIGTRDNEQFF
D: TRBD1; J: TRBJ1-5; V: TRBV7-4; size: .; DNA: TGTGCCAGCAGCCCCCTGGACAGGGATCGTCAGCCCCAGCATTTT; CDR3: CASSPLDRDRQPQHF
D: .; J: TRBJ1-1; V: TRBV5-6; size: .; DNA: TGTGCCAGCAAATGGGCAGGGAACACTGAAGCTTTCTTT; CDR3: CASKWAGNTEAFF
D: .; J: TRBJ1-5; V: TRBV15; size: once; DNA: TGTGCCACCAGCCCCGTGGGAGGAAGTGAACAGCCCCAGCATTTT; CDR3: CATSPVGGSEQPQHF
D: .; J: TRBJ1-2; V: TRBV4-1; size: .; DNA: TGCGCCAGCAGCCAAGATGGTGGAGGGCTTAGGTATGGCTACACCTTC; CDR3: CASSQDGGGLRYGYTF
D: TRBD2; J: TRBJ2-1; V: TRBV29-1; size: .; DNA: TGCAGCGTTTTCGGGACTAGCGGGAAATACAATGAGCAGTTCTTC; CDR3: CSVFGTSGKYNEQFF
D: .; J: TRBJ2-3; V: TRBV12-3/TRBV12-4; size: .; DNA: TGTGCCAGCAGTCTGGGGACAGCTAGCGCAGATGCGCAGTATTTT; CDR3: CASSLGTASADAQYF
D: .; J: TRBJ2-7; V: TRBV6-2/TRBV6-3; size: .; DNA: TGTGCCTCCGGGCCACCGTACGAGCAGTACTTC; CDR3: CASGPPYEQYF
D: TRBD2; J: TRBJ2-5; V: TRBV6-6; size: .; DNA: TGTGCCAGCAGTAAAAAGCGGGGGGGCGACCAGGAGACCCAGTACTTC; CDR3: CASSKKRGGDQETQYF
D: TRBD1; J: TRBJ1-2; V: TRBV4-1; size: few; DNA: TGCGCCAGCACCGACTTGAGACAGGGGGCGCAGGCGCATGGCTACACCTTC; CDR3: CASTDLRQGAQAHGYTF
D: TRBD1; J: TRBJ2-5; V: TRBV7-9; size: few; DNA: TGTGCCAGCAGCTATGGGACAGGGGGCGCGGAGACCCAGTACTTC; CDR3: CASSYGTGGAETQYF
D: .; J: TRBJ1-4; V: TRBV29-1; size: .; DNA: TGCAGCGTTGAACGGGCAGGAGCTAATGAAAAACTGTTTTTT; CDR3: CSVERAGANEKLFF
D: TRBD2; J: TRBJ2-1; V: TRBV4-2; size: once; DNA: TGTGCCAGCAGTCAATCAGGGACTAGCGGATACAATGAGCAGTTCTTC; CDR3: CASSQSGTSGYNEQFF
D: .; J: TRBJ2-3; V: TRBV10-2; size: few; DNA: TGCGCCAGCACCGATAGGACACCCGGTACGCAGTATTTT; CDR3: CASTDRTPGTQYF
D: .; J: TRBJ2-7; V: TRBV20-1; size: .; DNA: TGCAGTGCTGCCCATGGCGAGCAGTACTTC; CDR3: CSAAHGEQYF
D: TRBD1; J: TRBJ2-1; V: TRBV4-1; size: .; DNA: TGCGCCAGCAGCCAAACATTTACCACAGGGGGCCGGGAGCAGTTCTTC; CDR3: CASSQTFTTGGREQFF
D: .; J: TRBJ2-7; V: TRBV19; size: .; DNA: TGTGCCAGTGGCTCCCAGGGTACCTACGAGCAGTACTTC; CDR3: CASGSQGTYEQYF
D: .; J: TRBJ1-2; V: TRBV5-1; size: .; DNA: TGCGCCAGCAGATATTCTAGAACACTGTATGGCTACACCTTC; CDR3: CASRYSRTLYGYTF